Below, 10 T cell receptor beta chains from the same sample are listed, as sequenced in a study of post-analysis software for immune sequencing data. Findings and limits, study-wide: About five TRBV segments were more frequent in patients than controls; TRBV5-6, TRBV5-1 and TRBV20-1 belonged to this group.

The TCR beta cDNA libraries contained unique molecular identifiers. Each CDR3 protein is one row after TCRdb ran MiXCR on the PCR reads. The data contain some 500,000 distinct CDR3 sequences, roughly 45% of them singletons. Which antigens these TCRs recognize remains unknown. Sequenced material: blood. Source of these receptors: a girl between 5 and 17 years old with multiple sclerosis.

This rearrangement joins TRBV5-8 to TRBJ2-2; D may match TRBD1 or TRBD2 (5 bases each). This CDR3 is built from 17 residues. V lost 4 bases and J 4 bases, leaving 20 bases between the germline ends. Germline V gene data show CDR1 as SGHTS and CDR2 as YDEGEE. CDR3 nucleotide sequence: TGTGCCAGCAGCGCCCTAGGGACCCGGGTGGGCACCGGGGAGCTGTTTTTT. Translation gives CASSALGTRVGTGELFF. Variable domain in full (rest from reference TRBV5-8 and TRBJ2-2): EAGVTQSPTHLIKTRGQQATLRCSPISGHTSVYWYQQALGLGLQFLLWYDEGEERNRGNFPPRFSGRQFPNYSSELNVNALELEDSALYLCASSALGTRVGTGELFFGEGSRLTVL.

This clonotype was seen a few times. The chain recombines TRBV12-3 or TRBV12-4 with TRBJ2-5; D might be TRBD1 or TRBD2, each matching 5 bases. The CDR3 has 14 residues. Trimming pared 6 bases from V and 9 bases from J, leaving 20 bases between. CDR3 in DNA: TGTGCCAGCAGATCCGGGACCTCGTATGGGGCCCAGTACTTC. It is translated as CASRSGTSYGAQYF.

V gene TRBV20-1 combines with J gene TRBJ2-5; 8 bases fit TRBD1. V gave up 6 bases and J gave up 5 bases; unmatched junction bases: 8. In germline, CDR1 is DFQATT, CDR2 SNEGSKA (reference sequence). The CDR3 is made up of 13 amino acids. The CDR3 here is CSAPRTGCETQYF. CDR3 in DNA: TGCAGTGCCCCTAGGACAGGGTGCGAGACCCAGTACTTC.

This clonotype was detected a few times. V is TRBV4-1 and J is TRBJ2-5, with TRBD2 identical over 9 bases. The CDR3 runs 15 residues. The V segment lost 6 bases and the J segment 5 bases; nucleotides outside the gene matches: 10. Germline loops: CDR1 MGHRA, CDR2 YSYEKL. The CDR3 region is CASSQHSGRRETQYF. In nucleotides, the CDR3 is TGCGCCAGCAGTCAACATAGCGGGAGACGGGAGACCCAGTACTTC.

This clonotype was detected a few times. The rearrangement joins TRBV4-3 to TRBJ2-1, with D unclear. V gave up 0 bases and J gave up 8 bases, with 17 bases separating them. Germline V gene sequence: CDR1 LGHNA, CDR2 YSLEER. There are 16 residues in the CDR3. The CDR3 spells CASSQDQSTPDYEQFF. The CDR3 DNA follows: TGCGCCAGCAGCCAAGATCAAAGCACCCCTGACTATGAGCAGTTCTTC.

This clonotype was picked up one time. The rearrangement uses TRBV5-1 and TRBJ2-1; TRBD1 aligns across 9 bases. The CDR3 covers 15 residues. Per germline, CDR1 SGHRS and CDR2 YFSETQ. The ends lost 0 bases at V and 7 bases at J; junction bases unmatched: 5. In DNA form, the CDR3 reads TGCGCCAGCAGCTTGGAACAGGGGGCTAAAAATGAGCAGTTCTTC. Its protein is CASSLEQGAKNEQFF.

The chain is built from TRBV9 and TRBJ2-1; TRBD2 matches 8 bases. The CDR3 is made up of 14 amino acids. Germline CDR1 and CDR2: SGDLS and YYNGEE. With V trimmed by 0 bases and J by 6 bases, 2 bases remained unmatched. The CDR3: CASSVAGGGNEQFF. The CDR3 coding sequence is TGTGCCAGCAGCGTAGCGGGAGGGGGCAATGAGCAGTTCTTC.

This clonotype has just a few counts. The rearrangement uses TRBV3-1 and TRBJ2-7; the match to TRBD2 covers 8 bases. This CDR3 is 16 amino acids long. V lost 3 bases, J lost 5 bases, and 12 bases stayed unmatched. Germline V gives CDR1 LGHDT, CDR2 YNNKEL (reference sequence). The CDR3 region has the DNA TGTGCCAGCAGCCACTCACCCGGGACTAGTTTCGACGAGCAGTACTTC. This codes for CASSHSPGTSFDEQYF.

This clonotype has only a few counts. The CDR3 loop is CASSLTENIQYF. DNA for the CDR3: TGTGCCAGCAGCTTGACAGAAAACATTCAGTACTTC. The chain is built from TRBV5-5 and TRBJ2-4; D not resolved. Trimming took 1 base from V and 5 from J, leaving 4 bases between them. Germline CDR1 reads SGHKS; CDR2 reads YYEKEE (reference sequence). The CDR3 is 12 amino acids.

This clonotype was picked up a small number of times. The chain has TRBV2 and TRBJ2-3; D is perhaps TRBD1 (5 bases). The germline V and J ends were trimmed by 6 bases and 0 bases, with 10 bases remaining between them. The CDR3 extends over 14 amino acids. From germline, CDR1 is SNHLY and CDR2 FYNNEI. In DNA form, the CDR3 reads TGTGCCAGCAGGCAGACAGCTAGCACAGATACGCAGTATTTT. Amino acid sequence: CASRQTASTDTQYF.